This is a list of T cell receptor beta chains from one sample in a study of tumor-infiltrating lymphocytes in oesophageal squamous cell carcinoma. TCRdb analysed the reads with MiXCR anew, one entry per CDR3 protein. The sample carries roughly 11,000 distinct CDR3 sequences, 58% recorded once. Sequenced sample: blood. The origin of the receptors is a female donor with esophageal squamous cell carcinoma. Both conserved end residues are part of each CDR3. The D gene is left open where the match is weak. Some rows mark clone size as missing; the rest say once, few, many or name a class of expanded clone.

v_gene	j_gene	abundance	d_gene	CDR3aa	CDR3nt
TRBV7-3	TRBJ2-2	few	TRBD2	CASSPHRRGAVTGELFF	TGTGCCAGCAGCCCCCACCGGCGGGGGGCTGTCACCGGGGAGCTGTTTTTT
TRBV6-1	TRBJ2-1	-	TRBD2	CASTLSGRGGWSYNEQFF	TGTGCCAGCACGCTTAGCGGGAGGGGAGGTTGGTCCTACAATGAGCAGTTCTTC
TRBV7-2	TRBJ2-7	few	TRBD1	CASSSTPGQGYEQYF	TGTGCCAGCAGCTCCACGCCGGGACAGGGCTACGAGCAGTACTTC
TRBV27	TRBJ1-4	medium-sized	-	CASSLSSRFNEKLFF	TGTGCCAGCAGTTTATCGTCCAGGTTTAATGAAAAACTGTTTTTT
TRBV5-1	TRBJ2-5	-	TRBD1	CASSLALTGAWETQYF	TGCGCCAGCAGCTTGGCTTTAACAGGGGCTTGGGAGACCCAGTACTTC
TRBV7-2	TRBJ2-7	few	TRBD2	CASSLGSGAYYEQYF	TGTGCCAGCAGCTTAGGTAGCGGGGCCTACTACGAGCAGTACTTC
TRBV7-9	TRBJ2-7	-	TRBD1	CASNDFPGQGTYEQYF	TGTGCCAGCAACGATTTTCCGGGACAGGGGACCTACGAGCAGTACTTC
TRBV6-1	TRBJ2-6	medium-sized	-	CASSRDGGSGANVLTF	TGTGCCAGCAGTCGAGATGGGGGCTCCGGGGCCAACGTCCTGACTTTC
TRBV10-3	TRBJ2-7	-	TRBD2	CATGGSGTTYEQYF	TGTGCCACGGGGGGGTCCGGGACTACCTACGAGCAGTACTTC
TRBV7-2	TRBJ2-7	-	-	CAIPGQNSYEQYF	TGTGCCATTCCGGGACAAAACTCCTACGAGCAGTACTTC
TRBV7-3	TRBJ2-5	-	-	CASSSANTGEQYF	TGTGCCAGCAGCTCAGCGAACACAGGAGAGCAGTACTTC
TRBV7-3	TRBJ2-2	-	-	CASSPFNGAGELFF	TGTGCCAGCAGCCCGTTCAATGGGGCCGGGGAGCTGTTTTTT
TRBV25-1	TRBJ2-7	-	TRBD2	CASTTSGSSHEQYF	TGTGCCAGCACTACTAGCGGGAGTTCTCACGAGCAGTACTTC
TRBV7-2	TRBJ2-7	-	-	CASSLSLDYEQYF	TGTGCCAGCAGCTTATCCCTAGACTACGAGCAGTACTTC
TRBV7-9	TRBJ2-3	few	TRBD2	CASSSTSTSGGVIDTQYF	TGTGCCAGCAGCTCAACGTCGACTAGCGGGGGGGTTATAGATACGCAGTATTTT
TRBV7-2	TRBJ2-1	-	-	CASSLNLGRSNEQFF	TGTGCCAGCAGCTTAAACCTTGGACGAAGCAATGAGCAGTTCTTC
TRBV10-2	TRBJ2-1	-	TRBD2	CASRLAGGALDEQFF	TGCGCCAGCAGGCTAGCGGGAGGAGCATTGGATGAGCAGTTCTTC
TRBV28	TRBJ2-5	-	-	CASSLRRVRVGQYF	TGTGCCAGCAGTTTGAGGCGGGTGAGGGTGGGGCAGTACTTC
TRBV7-8	TRBJ2-3	-	TRBD2	CASSSLADYTDTQYF	TGTGCCAGCAGCTCACTAGCGGACTACACAGATACGCAGTATTTT
TRBV10-2	TRBJ2-1	-	TRBD2	CASTTSGNRYNEQFF	TGCGCCAGCACTACAAGCGGGAATCGGTACAATGAGCAGTTCTTC
TRBV7-2	TRBJ2-7	medium-sized	TRBD1	CASSLASDRGRGEQYF	TGTGCCAGCAGCTTAGCCTCGGACAGGGGGCGGGGTGAGCAGTACTTC
TRBV7-9	TRBJ1-5	-	-	CASSVYSNQPQHF	TGTGCCAGCTCAGTTTATAGCAATCAGCCCCAGCATTTT
TRBV28	TRBJ2-6	many	-	CASSLGSSGANVLTF	TGTGCCAGCAGTTTAGGAAGCTCTGGGGCCAACGTCCTGACTTTC
TRBV2	TRBJ2-5	many	-	CASSEQGQETQYF	TGTGCCAGCAGTGAACAGGGGCAAGAGACCCAGTACTTC
TRBV12-3/TRBV12-4	TRBJ2-5	-	TRBD1	CASSWDRAGIQETQYF	TGTGCCAGCAGTTGGGACAGGGCCGGAATTCAAGAGACCCAGTACTTC
TRBV28	TRBJ2-3	many	-	CASSAVRSAGSTDTQYF	TGTGCCAGCAGCGCCGTGAGGTCCGCGGGATCCACAGATACGCAGTATTTT
TRBV28	TRBJ2-6	medium-sized	-	CASRPTRTDFSSGANVLTF	TGTGCCAGCAGGCCAACCAGGACAGACTTTTCTTCTGGGGCCAACGTCCTGACTTTC
TRBV7-2	TRBJ2-1	few	-	CASSPRLDSYNEQFF	TGTGCCAGCAGCCCCCGACTAGACTCCTACAATGAGCAGTTCTTC
TRBV7-6	TRBJ2-5	-	-	CASSLVIQETQYF	TGTGCCAGCAGCTTAGTGATCCAAGAGACCCAGTACTTC
TRBV5-6	TRBJ2-6	-	TRBD2	CASSLVSGGMSGANVLTF	TGTGCCAGCAGCTTGGTAAGCGGGGGGATGTCTGGGGCCAACGTCCTGACTTTC
TRBV10-2	TRBJ2-5	-	-	CASNLGPRETQYF	TGCGCCAGCAATCTAGGGCCGCGAGAGACCCAGTACTTC
TRBV12-3/TRBV12-4	TRBJ2-3	-	TRBD2	CASSSGTNGGEDTQYF	TGTGCCAGCAGTTCGGGGACTAACGGGGGGGAAGATACGCAGTATTTT
TRBV7-9	TRBJ2-1	-	TRBD2	CASSLASGMYNEQFF	TGTGCCAGCAGCTTAGCTAGCGGGATGTACAATGAGCAGTTCTTC
TRBV7-6	TRBJ1-2	few	-	CASSLAGYGYTF	TGTGCCAGCAGCTTAGCCGGCTATGGCTACACCTTC
TRBV6-1	TRBJ1-6	medium-sized	-	CASSEAAPGDSYNSPLHF	TGTGCCAGCAGTGAAGCAGCGCCGGGGGACTCCTATAATTCACCCCTCCACTTT
TRBV5-8	TRBJ2-3	-	-	CASSLVTATIDTQYF	TGTGCCAGCAGCTTGGTGACAGCTACTATAGATACGCAGTATTTT
TRBV7-3	TRBJ2-5	-	TRBD2	CASSLMGLAGGPETQYF	TGTGCCAGCAGCTTAATGGGACTAGCGGGAGGGCCGGAGACCCAGTACTTC
TRBV7-2	TRBJ2-3	-	-	CASSPGLEDTQYF	TGTGCCAGCAGCCCTGGACTGGAGGATACGCAGTATTTT
TRBV7-8	TRBJ2-7	once	-	CASSFPGGAYEQYF	TGTGCCAGCAGCTTCCCAGGCGGAGCCTACGAGCAGTACTTC
TRBV10-3	TRBJ2-1	once	-	CAISGTLAPSSYNEQFF	TGTGCCATCAGTGGTACTCTAGCGCCGAGCTCCTACAATGAGCAGTTCTTC
TRBV7-2	TRBJ1-5	-	-	CASSLGPPGSGQPQHF	TGTGCCAGCAGCTTAGGTCCCCCAGGGTCAGGGCAGCCCCAGCATTTT
TRBV6-1	TRBJ2-2	medium-sized	-	CASSAAGRNTGELFF	TGTGCCAGCAGTGCGGCAGGAAGGAACACCGGGGAGCTGTTTTTT
TRBV11-2	TRBJ2-1	medium-sized	TRBD2	CASSKGLAAYNEQFF	TGTGCCAGCAGCAAAGGACTAGCGGCCTACAATGAGCAGTTCTTC
TRBV14	TRBJ2-7	once	-	CASSPLAHSYEQYF	TGTGCCAGCAGCCCCTTAGCTCATTCCTACGAGCAGTACTTC
TRBV7-8	TRBJ1-5	medium-sized	-	CASSRANQPQHF	TGTGCCAGCAGCAGGGCCAATCAGCCCCAGCATTTT
TRBV7-2	TRBJ2-7	-	-	CASSLATTYEQYF	TGTGCCAGCAGCTTAGCTACGACCTACGAGCAGTACTTC
TRBV6-1	TRBJ2-3	-	TRBD1	CASSFMDRGTLDTQYF	TGTGCCAGCAGTTTTATGGACAGGGGTACATTGGATACGCAGTATTTT
TRBV28	TRBJ2-7	-	-	CASSAGPYEQYF	TGTGCCAGCAGCGCCGGGCCTTACGAGCAGTACTTC
TRBV6-8	TRBJ2-7	once	-	CASSYSSRRDNEQYF	TGTGCCAGCAGTTACTCGAGCAGGAGAGACAATGAGCAGTACTTC
TRBV6-1	TRBJ2-1	-	TRBD2	CASSSPSSGSSYNEQFF	TGTGCCAGCAGTTCGCCCTCTAGCGGGAGCTCCTACAATGAGCAGTTCTTC